One sample yielded the 22 T cell receptor beta chains listed below, sequenced in a study of spatial heterogeneity in lung cancer. Time point: blood at routine non-recurrence follow-up after resection. From the 5' RACE reads, TCRdb called clonotypes with MiXCR, one entry per CDR3 protein. Of tens of thousands of distinct CDR3 sequences in the sample, around 6.9% were seen once. Sequenced material: PBMCs, taken at follow-up. The source is a male donor with early-stage non-small cell lung cancer.

Many counts were recorded for this clonotype. The CDR3, as DNA: TGTGCCAGCAGCCCTACCGGGACTCCTTCTGAAGCTTTCTTT. It translates to CASSPTGTPSEAFF. The chain is built from TRBV4-2 and TRBJ1-1; tentatively, D is TRBD1 (5 bases). The germline V and J ends were trimmed by 4 bases and 6 bases, with 15 bases remaining between them. The CDR3 length is 14 residues. Germline CDR1 is LGHNA and CDR2 is YNFKEQ.

This sequence joins TRBV7-6 and TRBJ2-5; 7 bases map to TRBD1. J was trimmed by 3 bases and V by 5 bases; bases with no gene match: 6. Germline V CDR1 and CDR2: SGHVS, FNYEAQ. The CDR3 spans 14 residues. The CDR3 is CASSARDSEETQYF. The CDR3 DNA reads TGTGCCAGCAGCGCCCGGGACAGCGAAGAGACCCAGTACTTC.

This clonotype showed up many times. V usage is TRBV20-1 and J usage is TRBJ2-7; TRBD2 matches at 12 bases. Trimming took 6 bases from V and 4 from J; bases not matched to a gene: 4. This CDR3 is built from 13 residues. Germline loops: CDR1 DFQATT, CDR2 SNEGSKA (reference sequence). The CDR3 is CSARGTSGYEQYF. The CDR3 nucleotides are TGCAGTGCCAGGGGGACTAGCGGGTACGAGCAGTACTTC.

A word on this clonotype: A much bigger clone sits one base away, suggesting this may be a read error. The genes are TRBV7-2 and TRBJ2-3; D unclear. With 5 bases removed from V and 2 bases from J, the gap between germline ends came to 5 bases. The CDR3 covers 12 residues. The germline V gene has CDR1 SGHTA and CDR2 FQGNSA. As DNA, the CDR3 is TGTGCCAGCAGCCACTACACAGATACGCAGTATTTT. Its translation: CASSHYTDTQYF.

This clonotype appeared many times. The chain links TRBV6-6 to TRBJ1-1, with D possibly being TRBD1 (5 bases). The germline gives CDR1 MNHNY, CDR2 SVGAGI (reference sequence). This CDR3 contains 13 residues. The V gene lost 6 bases and the J gene lost 3 bases, with 11 bases spanning the gap. In DNA, the CDR3 is TGTGCCAGCAGGCCCGGGGGGTACACTGAAGCTTTCTTT. Translation gives CASRPGGYTEAFF.

This clonotype was counted many times. V gene TRBV20-1 combines with J gene TRBJ1-6; 10 nucleotides agree with TRBD1. The junction had 4 bases not matched to a gene; V was cut back by 3 bases and J by 8 bases. This CDR3 is built from 14 residues. The germline CDR1 and CDR2 sequences are DFQATT and SNEGSKA (reference sequence). The CDR3 nucleotides are TGCAGTGCTAGTCTAGGGACAGGGGATTCACCCCTCCACTTT. This gives the protein CSASLGTGDSPLHF.

The table lists this clonotype with many counts. The genes are TRBV10-1 and TRBJ1-1, with D unclear. Trimming stripped 2 bases from V and 3 bases from J, with 7 bases between. Germline CDR1 WNHNN, CDR2 SYGVQD (reference sequence). The CDR3 is 13 residues long. CDR3 DNA: TGCGCCAGCAGTGAGAGGTCGGACACTGAAGCTTTCTTT. Its translation: CASSERSDTEAFF.

By its share, this clonotype is medium-sized. The chain uses TRBV9 and TRBJ2-7; 7 nucleotides match TRBD1. Unmatched junction bases numbered 8, after V lost 2 bases and J lost 0 bases. The CDR3 is made up of 16 amino acids. CDR1 is SGDLS, CDR2 YYNGEE, per germline. This chain's CDR3 is CASSVGAGTVSYEQYF. The CDR3 DNA follows: TGTGCCAGCAGCGTCGGTGCAGGGACAGTCTCCTACGAGCAGTACTTC. The whole variable domain, remainder taken from reference TRBV9 and TRBJ2-7, is DSGVTQTPKHLITATGQRVTLRCSPRSGDLSVYWYQQSLDQGLQFLIQYYNGEERAKGNILERFSAQQFPDLHSELNLSSLELGDSALYFCASSVGAGTVSYEQYFGPGTRLTVT.

This clonotype was detected ten times or more. This chain joins TRBV5-1 and TRBJ1-1, with D unresolved. The V end lost 4 bases, the J end lost 4 bases, and 11 bases lay between the germline ends. Germline CDR1 reads SGHRS; CDR2 reads YFSETQ. The CDR3 is 13 amino acids. CDR3 DNA: TGCGCCAGCAGCCCTCCAACCGCCACTGAAGCTTTCTTT. Its translation is CASSPPTATEAFF.

This clonotype was detected a few times. The rearrangement links TRBV7-3 to TRBJ1-1, with D perhaps matching TRBD1 (5 bases). Trimming pared 0 bases from V and 2 bases from J, leaving 7 bases between. Germline CDR1 reads SGHTA; CDR2 reads FQGTGA. The length of the CDR3 is 14 residues. The CDR3 region is CASSLTQGNTEAFF. The CDR3 DNA reads TGTGCCAGCAGCTTAACGCAGGGAAACACTGAAGCTTTCTTT.

Ten or more counts support this clonotype. The rearrangement uses TRBV7-3 and TRBJ2-6, with D unclear. The CDR3 consists of 13 residues. Germline CDR1 and CDR2: SGHTA and FQGTGA. The V end lost 5 bases, the J end lost 4 bases, and 6 bases lay between the germline ends. CDR3 amino acids: CASSLRGANVLTF. In DNA, the CDR3 is TGTGCCAGCAGCCTAAGGGGGGCCAACGTCCTGACTTTC.

This clonotype was found a few times. The genes are TRBV20-1 and TRBJ2-3; D is unclear. Germline V lookup: CDR1 DFQATT, CDR2 SNEGSKA (reference sequence). The ends were cut back, 6 bases at V and 1 base at J, with 14 bases in the middle. This CDR3 spans 14 amino acids. The CDR3 protein is CSAARADGTDTQYF. In DNA form, the CDR3 reads TGCAGTGCCGCCCGAGCCGATGGCACAGATACGCAGTATTTT.

CDR3 nucleotide sequence: TGTGCCAGCAGCCAAAAGGGGGCCTATGGCTACACCTTC. It specifies CASSQKGAYGYTF. The chain links TRBV3-1 to TRBJ1-2; the match to TRBD1 covers 7 bases. CDR3 size: 13 residues. CDR1 LGHDT and CDR2 YNNKEL come from the germline V gene (reference sequence). J was trimmed by 4 bases and V by 2 bases; bases with no gene match: 1.

This clonotype has just a few counts. The chain combines TRBV13 with TRBJ2-7; 9 bases fit TRBD1. V was pared by 4 bases and J by 3 bases, with 7 bases of the junction left unmatched. The CDR3 runs to 15 residues. Germline V gene data show CDR1 as PRHDT and CDR2 as FYEKMQ (reference sequence). The CDR3 protein is CASSSPGQGNYEQYF. CDR3 DNA sequence: TGTGCCAGCAGCTCGCCGGGACAGGGAAACTACGAGCAGTACTTC.

This clonotype occurred many times. V gene TRBV7-9 combines with J gene TRBJ2-2, with 12 bases fitting TRBD1. Germline V CDR1 and CDR2: SEHNR, FQNEAQ (reference sequence). V lost 0 bases to trimming and J lost 6 bases; unmatched junction nucleotides: 11. The CDR3 has 19 residues. The CDR3 DNA sequence: TGTGCCAGCAGCTTAGCCCCCGGGACAGGGGGCGCAGTGGCCGGGGAGCTGTTTTTT. Its protein product is CASSLAPGTGGAVAGELFF. The full variable domain, in which reference TRBV7-9 and TRBJ2-2 provide the parts outside the CDR3, is DTGVSQNPRHKITKRGQNVTFRCDPISEHNRLYWYRQTLGQGPEFLTYFQNEAQLEKSRLLSDRFSAERPKGSFSTLEIQRTEQGDSAMYLCASSLAPGTGGAVAGELFFGEGSRLTVL.

This clonotype was recorded at least ten times. V gene TRBV14 combines with J gene TRBJ1-6; D not certain. V dropped 2 bases and J dropped 7 bases, with 12 bases sitting between them. Germline V lookup: CDR1 SGHDN, CDR2 FVKESK. The CDR3 length is 15 residues. CDR3 region: CASSQLGPSNSPLHF. The CDR3 nucleotides read TGTGCCAGCAGCCAATTAGGCCCCAGCAATTCACCCCTCCACTTT.

This clonotype was seen a few times. The chain employs TRBV5-5 and TRBJ1-4; D gene ambiguous. This CDR3 spans 15 amino acids. From germline, CDR1 is SGHKS and CDR2 YYEKEE (reference sequence). The V end lost 2 bases, the J end lost 0 bases, and 8 bases lay between the germline ends. The CDR3 reads CASSFGLTTNEKLFF. In nucleotides, the CDR3 is TGTGCCAGCAGCTTCGGTCTGACAACTAATGAAAAACTGTTTTTT.

This clonotype was picked up many times. V gene TRBV7-6 combines with J gene TRBJ1-4; 10 nucleotides line up with TRBD1. The CDR3 totals 20 residues. Germline V CDR1 and CDR2: SGHVS, FNYEAQ. V gave up 1 base and J gave up 6 bases; unmatched junction bases: 17. In nucleotides, the CDR3 is TGTGCCAGCAGCTTAGACCCCCAGCGATCCAGACAGGGGGCGGATGAAAAACTGTTTTTT. Amino acid sequence: CASSLDPQRSRQGADEKLFF. Combining the CDR3 with reference TRBV7-6 and TRBJ1-4 gives the whole variable domain GAGVSQSPRYKVTKRGQDVALRCDPISGHVSLYWYRQALGQGPEFLTYFNYEAQQDKSGLPNDRFSAERPEGSISTLTIQRTEQRDSAMYRCASSLDPQRSRQGADEKLFFGSGTQLSVL.

This clonotype has a count of ten or more. This chain uses TRBV6-2 or TRBV6-3 with TRBJ2-7, with 7 nucleotides matching TRBD2. V lost 2 bases to trimming and J lost 13 bases; unmatched junction nucleotides: 5. The germline V gene has CDR1 MNHEY and CDR2 SVGEGT. This CDR3 region has 11 residues. The CDR3 DNA reads as TGTGCCAGCAGTTACGGACTAGATCTTTACTTC. Its translation is CASSYGLDLYF.

This clonotype was counted ten times or more. The chain is built from TRBV20-1 and TRBJ1-1; TRBD1 might be the D (5 bases). V was shortened by 6 bases and J by 0 bases, with 11 bases between the two germline ends. The CDR3 has 13 residues. Germline V gene data show CDR1 as DFQATT and CDR2 as SNEGSKA (reference sequence). The DNA of the CDR3 is TGCAGTGCGCCTACAGGTATGAACACTGAAGCTTTCTTT. It specifies CSAPTGMNTEAFF.

This clonotype has ten or more counts. The chain couples TRBV29-1 to TRBJ2-3, with a tentative D call TRBD2 (6 bases). V was cut by 0 bases and J by 2 bases, with 15 bases left in between. Germline-derived CDR1 and CDR2 are SQVTM and ANQGSEA. The CDR3 is 16 amino acids. CDR3 nucleotide sequence: TGCAGCGTTGAAGAGGGCGGACTACTTTTCACAGATACGCAGTATTTT. Protein sequence: CSVEEGGLLFTDTQYF.

This clonotype was recorded many times. V is TRBV5-1 and J is TRBJ1-2; D is possibly TRBD1 (5 bases). Germline assignment: CDR1 SGHRS and CDR2 YFSETQ. Trimming took 4 bases from V and 0 from J, leaving 16 bases between them. CDR3 length: 16 amino acids. Written as DNA, the CDR3 is TGCGCCAGCAGCCCCCATGGGGACGGCGCTAACTATGGCTACACCTTC. It yields the protein CASSPHGDGANYGYTF.